The 32 T cell receptor beta chains below come from one sample, sequenced in a study of vaccination and CD4 T cells after COVID-19. MiXCR, run by TCRdb on the PCR reads, gives a single entry per CDR3 protein. The sample has approximately 23,000 distinct CDR3 sequences, 51% seen once. Source: CD4+ T cells from blood, taken before SARS-CoV-2 vaccination. The receptors were gathered from a human donor who had recovered from COVID-19.

There are a few counts of this clonotype. This sequence joins TRBV6-1 and TRBJ2-7, with TRBD2 matching over 11 bases. Germline lookup yields CDR1 MNHNS and CDR2 SASEGT. The CDR3 runs 15 residues. V was pared by 4 bases and J by 4 bases, with 6 bases of the junction left unmatched. CDR3 in amino acids: CASSGGLAESYEQYF. Here the CDR3 DNA reads TGTGCCAGCAGTGGGGGACTAGCGGAATCATACGAGCAGTACTTC.

The V and J genes are TRBV19 and TRBJ2-3, with TRBD1 matching over 9 bases. CDR1 LNHDA and CDR2 SQIVND come from the germline V gene (reference sequence). Trimming at V came to 5 bases and at J to 2 bases, leaving 5 bases not matched to a gene. The CDR3 has 15 amino acids. This CDR3 reads CASSDTGGFTDTQYF. CDR3 DNA: TGTGCCAGTAGTGATACAGGGGGCTTCACAGATACGCAGTATTTT. The full variable domain, in which reference TRBV19 and TRBJ2-3 provide the parts outside the CDR3, is DGGITQSPKYLFRKEGQNVTLSCEQNLNHDAMYWYRQDPGQGLRLIYYSQIVNDFQKGDIAEGYSVSREKKESFPLTVTSAQKNPTAFYLCASSDTGGFTDTQYFGPGTRLTVL.

This sequence joins TRBV28 and TRBJ2-7, with 8 positions matching TRBD2. This CDR3 is 14 amino acids long. The junction had 8 bases not matched to a gene; V was cut back by 5 bases and J by 5 bases. The germline V gene encodes CDR1 MDHEN and CDR2 SYDVKM. CDR3 in amino acids: CASSALGGADEQYF. The CDR3 nucleotides read TGTGCCAGCAGTGCCCTCGGGGGGGCTGACGAGCAGTACTTC. Supplemented by reference TRBV28 and TRBJ2-7, the full variable domain reads DVKVTQSSRYLVKRTGEKVFLECVQDMDHENMFWYRQDPGLGLRLIYFSYDVKMKEKGDIPEGYSVSREKKERFSLILESASTNQTSMYLCASSALGGADEQYFGPGTRLTVT.

V usage is TRBV12-3 or TRBV12-4 and J usage is TRBJ1-6; D call uncertain. V was cut by 5 bases and J by 8 bases, with 16 bases left in between. The CDR3 is 15 amino acids. This CDR3 reads CASSLLQRTYSPLHF. The CDR3 region has the DNA TGTGCCAGCAGTCTCCTCCAGCGAACGTATTCACCCCTCCACTTT.

V and J are TRBV7-9 and TRBJ1-4; D perhaps matches TRBD1 (5 bases). Trimming took off 4 bases at V and 5 bases at J, with 11 bases between the two ends. The CDR3 length is 14 residues. The germline V gene has CDR1 SEHNR and CDR2 FQNEAQ (reference sequence). CDR3 nucleotides: TGTGCCAGCAGCTGGGACGGGCCCAATGAAAAACTGTTTTTT. This gives the protein CASSWDGPNEKLFF.

V gene TRBV6-1 combines with J gene TRBJ2-7, with TRBD1 matching over 11 bases. The CDR3 runs to 15 residues. V shed 6 bases, J shed 3 bases, and the junction held 7 bases outside the gene matches. Per the germline V gene, CDR1 is MNHNS and CDR2 is SASEGT. Written as DNA, the CDR3 is TGTGCCAGCAGCCCCCCCGGGACAGGGGGCTACGAGCAGTACTTC. Its protein is CASSPPGTGGYEQYF.

The chain joins TRBV4-1 to TRBJ1-3; D ambiguous. Germline CDR1 MGHRA, CDR2 YSYEKL. This CDR3 is 14 amino acids long. Trimming stripped 2 bases from V and 4 bases from J, with 9 bases between. CDR3 nucleotide sequence: TGCGCCAGCAGCCAACCGTCAACGGGAAACACCATATATTTT. Translation: CASSQPSTGNTIYF.

The chain couples TRBV7-9 to TRBJ2-1; 11 nucleotides match TRBD2. CDR3 length equals 15 residues. CDR1 and CDR2 (germline): SEHNR, FQNEAQ (reference sequence). Trimming took 5 bases from V and 3 from J; bases not matched to a gene: 3. CDR3 region: CASSPGLAVYNEQFF. CDR3 coding DNA: TGTGCCAGCAGCCCGGGACTAGCGGTCTACAATGAGCAGTTCTTC.

This clonotype was counted between two and nine times. The chain has TRBV5-1 and TRBJ1-2; tentatively, D is TRBD1 (5 bases). This CDR3 comprises 13 residues. V was clipped by 5 bases and J by 5 bases, with 13 bases between them. Per the germline V gene, CDR1 is SGHRS and CDR2 is YFSETQ. CDR3 DNA sequence: TGCGCCAGCAGTGGCGGGGGAACATATGGCTACACCTTC. Residues: CASSGGGTYGYTF.

This clonotype was seen once. This chain joins TRBV7-2 and TRBJ1-3; D remains unclear. The CDR3 extends over 17 amino acids. Germline CDR1 reads SGHTA; CDR2 reads FQGNSA. V lost 2 bases and J lost 0, with 14 bases in between. The CDR3 DNA sequence: TGTGCCAGCAGCTTATATAGGACCGGCTACTCTGGAAACACCATATATTTT. Its translation is CASSLYRTGYSGNTIYF.

The J gene is TRBJ2-7, the V gene TRBV25-1, with 8 positions matching TRBD2. The CDR3 covers 15 residues. From germline, CDR1 is MGHDK and CDR2 SYGVNS. V lost 4 bases and J lost 5; bases outside the gene matches: 10. DNA of the CDR3: TGTGCCAGCAGTGCCCCCGGGAGGGCCTTCGACGAGCAGTACTTC. Its protein product is CASSAPGRAFDEQYF.

The gene calls are TRBV5-1 and TRBJ2-5; 7 bases agree with TRBD1. This CDR3 comprises 15 residues. CDR1 is SGHRS, CDR2 YFSETQ, per germline. J gave up 1 base and V 3 bases, and 6 bases lay outside the gene matches. The CDR3 DNA follows: TGCGCCAGCAGCTCTGCCCCAGGGGGCCAAGAGACCCAGTACTTC. Protein: CASSSAPGGQETQYF.

V gene TRBV19 combines with J gene TRBJ2-1; 14 nucleotides agree with TRBD2. V lost 5 bases to trimming and J lost 8 bases; unmatched junction nucleotides: 17. Germline assignment: CDR1 LNHDA and CDR2 SQIVND (reference sequence). The CDR3 extends over 19 amino acids. The CDR3 region is CASSLPLGGLAGDRYEQFF. CDR3 nucleotides: TGTGCCAGTAGTCTACCGCTCGGGGGACTAGCGGGAGATCGGTATGAGCAGTTCTTC.

This chain connects TRBV14 to TRBJ2-5; 9 bases map to TRBD1. Germline V gives CDR1 SGHDN, CDR2 FVKESK. Trimming cost V 5 bases and J 4 bases; bases outside gene matches: 5. The CDR3 runs to 14 residues. The CDR3 loop reads CASSKPGQGETQYF. The DNA of the CDR3 is TGTGCCAGCAGCAAACCGGGACAGGGAGAGACCCAGTACTTC.

V and J are TRBV5-4 and TRBJ2-3; the match to TRBD2 covers 11 bases. Unmatched junction bases numbered 8, after V lost 7 bases and J lost 4 bases. The CDR3 covers 15 residues. Germline assignment: CDR1 SGHNT and CDR2 YYREEE (reference sequence). The CDR3 DNA reads as TGTGCCAGCGAGATAGCGGGAGGGCCATCAGATACGCAGTATTTT. As protein: CASEIAGGPSDTQYF.

The chain recombines TRBV20-1 with TRBJ2-3; 10 bases agree with TRBD2. CDR3 size: 17 residues. The V segment lost 0 bases and the J segment 1 base; nucleotides outside the gene matches: 7. The germline V gene has CDR1 DFQATT and CDR2 SNEGSKA (reference sequence). CDR3 sequence reads: CSARDVYGTSGTDTQYF. The CDR3, as DNA: TGCAGTGCTAGAGACGTATACGGGACTAGCGGCACAGATACGCAGTATTTT.

This CDR3 reads CASGSARGNEQFF. For the CDR3, the DNA is TGTGCCAGCGGGAGCGCCAGGGGGAATGAGCAGTTCTTC. V usage is TRBV6-1 and J usage is TRBJ2-1; 7 bases fit TRBD1. The CDR3 loop spans 13 amino acids. V was pared by 8 bases and J by 7 bases, with 8 bases of the junction left unmatched. Germline-derived CDR1 and CDR2 are MNHNS and SASEGT.

The chain recombines TRBV7-2 with TRBJ2-3; no reliable D call. V was shortened by 8 bases and J by 2 bases, with 17 bases between the two germline ends. Per germline, CDR1 SGHTA and CDR2 FQGNSA. This CDR3 is 15 amino acids long. CDR3 loop: CASGSGLGYTDTQYF. CDR3 DNA sequence: TGTGCCAGCGGCTCTGGTCTAGGTTACACAGATACGCAGTATTTT.

This clonotype was seen a few times. J is TRBJ1-1 and V is TRBV20-1, with D unclear. CDR3 length: 12 amino acids. Germline CDR1 is DFQATT and CDR2 is SNEGSKA (reference sequence). V gave up 1 base and J gave up 8 bases, with 11 bases separating them. The CDR3 DNA follows: TGCAGTGCTAGAGGAGAGGAGCCGGAAGCTTTCTTT. Encoded protein: CSARGEEPEAFF.

The chain is built from TRBV28 and TRBJ2-3; D is possibly TRBD2 (5 bases). Trimming removed 8 bases at V and 2 bases at J, with 5 bases between. CDR1 is MDHEN and CDR2 is SYDVKM in the germline V gene. The CDR3 contains 11 residues. CDR3 sequence: CASRDTDTQYF. For the CDR3, the DNA is TGTGCCAGCCGGGACACAGATACGCAGTATTTT.

The rearrangement links TRBV20-1 to TRBJ2-7, with D maybe TRBD1 (6 bases). With 3 bases removed from V and 4 bases from J, the gap between germline ends came to 10 bases. The CDR3 spans 12 residues. In germline, CDR1 is DFQATT, CDR2 SNEGSKA (reference sequence). The CDR3 nucleotides read TGCAGTGCTAGGGCAGGACAGTACGAGCAGTACTTC. It is translated as CSARAGQYEQYF.

The chain uses TRBV9 and TRBJ1-2; 7 nucleotides align to TRBD1. The trim removed 0 bases at V and 4 bases at J, leaving 6 bases unmatched. CDR1 is SGDLS, CDR2 YYNGEE, per germline. The CDR3 covers 15 residues. The DNA of the CDR3 is TGTGCCAGCAGCGTAGCTCTGGGACAGTCCTATGGCTACACCTTC. Translated, it gives CASSVALGQSYGYTF.

In this sample, this clonotype turned up a few times. This chain joins TRBV24-1 and TRBJ2-5; TRBD1 matches 9 bases. Germline-derived CDR1 and CDR2 are KGHDR and SFDVKD. This CDR3 is 15 amino acids long. The ends lost 3 bases at V and 5 bases at J; junction bases unmatched: 6. CDR3 nucleotide sequence: TGTGCCACCAGTGATAGGAGGACAGGGGTGGAGACCCAGTACTTC. This codes for CATSDRRTGVETQYF.

This chain links TRBV7-2 with TRBJ1-6, with 7 bases aligning to TRBD1. The CDR3 extends over 15 amino acids. The V and J ends lost 1 base and 7 bases, in that order; junction bases with no gene match: 4. The V gene's germline CDR1 is SGHTA and CDR2 FQGNSA. The CDR3 is CASSLGDSQNSPLHF. The CDR3 DNA sequence: TGTGCCAGCAGCTTAGGGGACAGCCAGAATTCACCCCTCCACTTT.

The chain joins TRBV27 to TRBJ2-3, with TRBD2 identical over 7 bases. Per the germline V gene, CDR1 is MNHEY and CDR2 is SMNVEV (reference sequence). V dropped 6 bases and J dropped 4; count of bases not matched to a gene: 10. The CDR3 runs 15 residues. The CDR3 bases are TGTGCCAGCAGAGACAGAGGACTAGTTCCAGATACGCAGTATTTT. This encodes CASRDRGLVPDTQYF.

This clonotype was observed a handful of times. This chain links TRBV20-1 with TRBJ2-3; D uncertain. This CDR3 region has 10 residues. Germline V lookup: CDR1 DFQATT, CDR2 SNEGSKA (reference sequence). V lost 3 bases, J lost 6 bases, and 4 bases lay in between. CDR3 amino acids: CSASADTQYF. CDR3 nucleotides: TGCAGTGCTAGTGCGGATACGCAGTATTTT.

The chain carries TRBV5-1 and TRBJ1-6; D is possibly TRBD1 (5 bases). Trimming stripped 0 bases from V and 8 bases from J, with 12 bases between. CDR1 SGHRS and CDR2 YFSETQ come from the germline V gene. The CDR3 loop spans 15 amino acids. For the CDR3, the DNA is TGCGCCAGCAGCTTGGTCCGAGGGGATCATTCACCCCTCCACTTT. Translation gives CASSLVRGDHSPLHF.

This clonotype was seen a single time. The V gene is TRBV28, the J gene TRBJ2-5, with 9 bases matching TRBD1. Germline loops: CDR1 MDHEN, CDR2 SYDVKM. The CDR3 spans 14 residues. V was pared by 5 bases and J by 4 bases, with 5 bases of the junction left unmatched. This CDR3 is CASSASDRGETQYF. In nucleotides, the CDR3 is TGTGCCAGCAGTGCCTCGGACAGGGGAGAGACCCAGTACTTC.

The rearrangement joins TRBV7-9 to TRBJ2-5, with no clear D. CDR3 length: 13 residues. The V and J ends lost 2 bases and 0 bases respectively, with 4 bases between them. Per germline, CDR1 SEHNR and CDR2 FQNEAQ (reference sequence). Here the CDR3 DNA reads TGTGCCAGCAGCTTATGGGACCAAGAGACCCAGTACTTC. Translation: CASSLWDQETQYF.

CDR3 region: CSVPDRPLDPQHF. In DNA, the CDR3 is TGCAGCGTTCCTGACAGGCCCCTTGACCCCCAGCATTTT. The chain joins TRBV29-1 to TRBJ1-5, with TRBD1 as a possible D gene (6 bases). Trimming took 5 bases from V and 10 from J, leaving 18 bases between them. The germline CDR1 and CDR2 sequences are SQVTM and ANQGSEA. There are 13 residues in the CDR3.

A remark on this clonotype: Mismatch with germline at one junction end may stem from a read error. The chain links TRBV15 to TRBJ2-3; TRBD1 aligns across 9 bases. In germline, CDR1 is LNHNV, CDR2 YYDKDF (reference sequence). The CDR3 extends over 15 amino acids. The CDR3 region has the DNA TGTACCACCAGCAGGGACAGGGTCAGCACAGATACGCAGTATTTT. Its translation is CTTSRDRVSTDTQYF.

This clonotype was found once. V and J are TRBV2 and TRBJ1-4; 7 bases fit TRBD1. V shed 7 bases and J 7 bases; nucleotides not matched to a gene: 9. Germline V gene sequence: CDR1 SNHLY, CDR2 FYNNEI. The CDR3 totals 14 residues. CDR3 sequence (DNA): TGTGCCAGCAAGGTACAGGGGTGGAGTGAAAAACTGTTTTTT. It translates to CASKVQGWSEKLFF.